The 28 T cell receptor beta chains below come from one sample, sequenced in a study of T cell repertoires in cytomegalovirus infection (dated by TCRdb to between 2018 and 2021). Reads for this sample came from an Illumina HiSeq 1500. TCRdb reprocessed the public reads (quality trimming at Q25 with fastp, clone calling with MiXCR) and kept in-frame beta chains. Every entry covers one CDR3 protein and lists the most common genes and DNA from its rows. This sample holds roughly 300,000 distinct CDR3 sequences; roughly 25% were observed only once. The top ten clones comprise roughly 13% of the sample. The source material was PBMCs. All receptors derive from a human donor in good health (CMV status not recorded). Some clones in this sample may be carry-over from other donors' samples.

This clonotype was counted only a few times. The chain joins TRBV7-2 to TRBJ2-5; 14 bases map to TRBD2. With V trimmed by 0 bases and J by 5 bases, 8 bases remained unmatched. The CDR3 length is 18 residues. Germline CDR1 and CDR2: SGHTA and FQGNSA. The CDR3 nucleotides read TGTGCCAGCAGCTTAGCGGGGACTAGCGGGAGTTTCGGGGAGACCCAGTACTTC. Encoded protein: CASSLAGTSGSFGETQYF. Together with reference TRBV7-2 and TRBJ2-5, the CDR3 gives the full variable domain: GAGVSQSPSNKVTEKGKDVELRCDPISGHTALYWYRQSLGQGLEFLIYFQGNSAPDKSGLPSDRFSAERTGGSVSTLTIQRTQQEDSAVYLCASSLAGTSGSFGETQYFGPGTRLLVL.

This clonotype was detected ten times or more. This chain links TRBV12-3 or TRBV12-4 with TRBJ1-5; weak D call: TRBD1 (5 bases). Trimming shortened V by 5 bases and J by 6 bases, and 17 bases separated the two germline ends. The CDR3 extends over 15 amino acids. For the CDR3, the DNA is TGTGCCAGCAGTACACGCCGGACAAGAAGTCAGCCCCAGCATTTT. Its protein product is CASSTRRTRSQPQHF.

This clonotype showed up just once. J is TRBJ2-1 and V is TRBV19, with 8 positions matching TRBD2. This CDR3 comprises 14 residues. From germline, CDR1 is LNHDA and CDR2 SQIVND (reference sequence). Trimming removed 3 bases from V and 7 bases from J; junction bases left unmatched: 5. Here the CDR3 DNA reads TGTGCCAGTAGTATTCTAGCGGGTTCGAATGAGCAGTTCTTC. It translates to CASSILAGSNEQFF.

V usage is TRBV20-1 and J usage is TRBJ2-2, with 7 positions matching TRBD2. Per germline, CDR1 DFQATT and CDR2 SNEGSKA (reference sequence). J lost 4 bases, V lost 3 bases, and 5 bases had no gene match. The CDR3 extends over 14 amino acids. CDR3 residues: CSARAGVSTGELFF. As DNA, the CDR3 is TGCAGTGCTAGGGCGGGAGTAAGCACCGGGGAGCTGTTTTTT.

This clonotype was seen a handful of times. The genes are TRBV20-1 and TRBJ1-2; TRBD1 is a possible D gene (6 bases). This CDR3 contains 16 residues. Trimming took off 2 bases at V and 4 bases at J, with 20 bases between the two ends. Germline V CDR1 and CDR2: DFQATT, SNEGSKA (reference sequence). CDR3 bases: TGCAGTGCTAGAAAGAGGGTTGGTCAGGGGACCTATGGCTACACCTTC. This encodes CSARKRVGQGTYGYTF.

Comments on this clonotype: A much larger clone differs from this one at a single base, so this may be a read error. DNA of the CDR3: TGTGCCAGCTGCTTAACGGCAGGGAGCCTCTACGAGCAGTACTTC. Amino acid sequence: CASCLTAGSLYEQYF. The gene calls are TRBV7-2 and TRBJ2-7, with D perhaps TRBD1 or TRBD2 (5 bases each). The CDR3 has 15 residues. The germline gives CDR1 SGHTA, CDR2 FQGNSA.

This clonotype was observed a single time. The CDR3: CASSTGLAGFNNEQFF. DNA for the CDR3: TGTGCCAGCAGCACGGGACTAGCGGGATTCAACAATGAGCAGTTCTTC. The chain has TRBV14 and TRBJ2-1; 13 bases line up with TRBD2. Germline trimming cut 5 bases from V and 5 bases from J; bases unmatched to any gene: 6. The CDR3 runs 16 residues. Germline loops: CDR1 SGHDN, CDR2 FVKESK.

V is TRBV10-3 and J is TRBJ1-5; D is unresolved. Deletions cut 2 bases from V and 0 bases from J, with 8 bases between. Germline-derived CDR1 and CDR2 are ENHRY and SYGVKD. This CDR3 has 15 residues. This chain's CDR3 is CAISEISNSNQPQHF. The CDR3 DNA reads TGTGCCATCAGTGAGATTTCCAATAGCAATCAGCCCCAGCATTTT.

This clonotype was seen a few times. The V and J genes are TRBV7-2 and TRBJ1-2, with 8 nucleotides matching TRBD1. The germline CDR1 and CDR2 sequences are SGHTA and FQGNSA. The CDR3 sequence is 14 residues long. V lost 5 bases, J lost 5 bases, and 7 bases stayed unmatched. Here the CDR3 reads CASSQDRVGYGYTF. CDR3 DNA: TGTGCCAGCAGCCAGGACAGGGTGGGATATGGCTACACCTTC.

In its sample, this clonotype was seen many times. This sequence joins TRBV7-2 and TRBJ2-5; maybe TRBD1 (5 bases). The CDR3 is 15 residues long. The germline V gene has CDR1 SGHTA and CDR2 FQGNSA. Trimming left V 6 bases short and J 2 bases short, with 16 bases between. The CDR3 nucleotides are TGTGCCAGCAGTCGTGGCAATTACAGGCAAGAGACCCAGTACTTC. It is translated as CASSRGNYRQETQYF.

The chain carries TRBV20-1 and TRBJ2-5; 13 bases align to TRBD2. The germline V gene has CDR1 DFQATT and CDR2 SNEGSKA (reference sequence). The CDR3 totals 12 residues. The chain's CDR3 is CSGLAGEQTQYF. The CDR3 DNA reads as TGCAGCGGACTAGCGGGAGAGCAGACCCAGTACTTC.

This chain links TRBV20-1 with TRBJ2-1, with TRBD1 as a possible D gene (6 bases). The germline V gene encodes CDR1 DFQATT and CDR2 SNEGSKA (reference sequence). This CDR3 spans 16 amino acids. V shed 1 base and J shed 4 bases, with 17 bases lying between them. The DNA of the CDR3 is TGCAGTGCTAGAGGGGCGACAGGATCTAGGTACAATGAGCAGTTCTTC. Amino acid sequence: CSARGATGSRYNEQFF.

In its sample, this clonotype was seen a few times. The V gene is TRBV6-1, the J gene TRBJ1-2, with 7 positions matching TRBD1. Germline assignment: CDR1 MNHNS and CDR2 SASEGT. The CDR3 sequence is 15 residues long. The J segment lost 9 bases and the V segment lost 5 bases, leaving 15 bases of the junction unmatched. The CDR3 region is CASSQGTDQLSSYTF. The CDR3 DNA follows: TGTGCCAGCAGTCAGGGGACAGACCAACTAAGTAGCTACACCTTC.

This clonotype showed up just a few times. The V gene is TRBV4-3, the J gene TRBJ2-7; 10 bases are a match to TRBD2. Germline V gives CDR1 LGHNA, CDR2 YSLEER. V lost 1 base and J lost 3; bases outside the gene matches: 18. CDR3 length: 20 residues. CDR3 sequence reads: CASSQVATSGMIAVSYEQYF. For the CDR3, the DNA is TGCGCCAGCAGCCAAGTAGCAACTAGCGGGATGATAGCTGTGAGCTACGAGCAGTACTTC.

This clonotype was detected many times. V usage is TRBV4-1 and J usage is TRBJ2-7; D might be TRBD1 (5 bases). This CDR3 is built from 14 residues. The V end was cut by 3 bases, the J end by 0 bases, with 9 bases between. Germline CDR1 reads MGHRA; CDR2 reads YSYEKL. Here the CDR3 reads CASSQTVSSYEQYF. Here the CDR3 DNA reads TGCGCCAGCAGCCAGACAGTGAGCTCCTACGAGCAGTACTTC.

This clonotype was seen just once. V gene TRBV6-8 combines with J gene TRBJ2-3, with 10 bases that match TRBD2. Germline V gene sequence: CDR1 MNHGY, CDR2 SAAAGT. With 6 bases clipped from V and 8 bases from J, the junction kept 2 bases outside the gene matches. The CDR3 has 12 amino acids. The CDR3 nucleotides read TGTGCCAGCAGGGGGACTAGCGCTACGCAGTATTTT. Encoded protein: CASRGTSATQYF.

This clonotype was observed a handful of times. This chain connects TRBV28 to TRBJ2-1, with a possible D match to TRBD2 (7 bases). CDR1 and CDR2 (germline): MDHEN, SYDVKM. This CDR3 contains 16 residues. V was pared by 6 bases and J by 4 bases, with 19 bases between. The chain's CDR3 is CASSSRGGGAYNEQFF. The CDR3 DNA follows: TGTGCCAGCAGCTCCCGCGGGGGCGGCGCGTACAATGAGCAGTTCTTC.

V gene TRBV6-5 combines with J gene TRBJ1-1; the D is unclear. Trimming took off 3 bases at V and 4 bases at J, with 12 bases between the two ends. CDR1 and CDR2 (germline): MNHEY, SVGAGI. The CDR3 loop spans 14 amino acids. Here the CDR3 DNA reads TGTGCCAGCAGTTATAAATTCAAGGGCACTGAAGCTTTCTTT. Encoded protein: CASSYKFKGTEAFF.

The CDR3 DNA sequence: TGTGCCAGCAGTGAAGCGTGGGGTTATACGCAGTATTTT. This sequence encodes CASSEAWGYTQYF. The V call is TRBV2, the J call TRBJ2-3; the D is unclear. From germline, CDR1 is SNHLY and CDR2 FYNNEI. Trimming pared 0 bases from V and 7 bases from J, leaving 8 bases between. This CDR3 is built from 13 residues. Supplemented by reference TRBV2 and TRBJ2-3, the full variable domain reads EPEVTQTPSHQVTQMGQEVILRCVPISNHLYFYWYRQILGQKVEFLVSFYNNEISEKSEIFDDQFSVERPDGSNFTLKIRSTKLEDSAMYFCASSEAWGYTQYFGPGTRLTVL.

This clonotype was observed many times. The chain uses TRBV7-2 and TRBJ2-5; TRBD2 matches at 8 bases. This CDR3 has 14 amino acids. Germline assignment: CDR1 SGHTA and CDR2 FQGNSA. The V and J ends lost 6 bases and 5 bases, in that order; junction bases with no gene match: 8. The CDR3 coding sequence is TGTGCCAGCAGGGCAGCGGGAGTCGGGGAGACCCAGTACTTC. Protein: CASRAAGVGETQYF.

The CDR3 DNA is TGTGCCAGCAGCTTAGGGGGAGCCACCTCGGAGCAGTTCTTC. Residues: CASSLGGATSEQFF. The chain is built from TRBV11-1 and TRBJ2-1, with a possible D match to TRBD2 (5 bases). The CDR3 spans 14 residues. Germline CDR1 SGHAT, CDR2 FQDESV (reference sequence). The V gene lost 1 base and the J gene lost 10 bases, with 14 bases spanning the gap. Supplemented by reference TRBV11-1 and TRBJ2-1, the full variable domain reads EAEVAQSPRYKITEKSQAVAFWCDPISGHATLYWYRQILGQGPELLVQFQDESVVDDSQLPKDRFSAERLKGVDSTLKIQPAELGDSAMYLCASSLGGATSEQFFGPGTRLTVL.

This clonotype has a count of ten or more. The J gene is TRBJ2-3, the V gene TRBV7-3, with D unresolved. This CDR3 is built from 16 residues. V lost 1 base and J 2 bases, leaving 13 bases between the germline ends. CDR1 is SGHTA, CDR2 FQGTGA, per germline. CDR3 region: CASSLNPDLTTDTQYF. The CDR3 coding sequence is TGTGCCAGCAGCTTAAATCCGGACCTGACCACAGATACGCAGTATTTT.

CDR3 nucleotides: TGTGCCAGCAGCTTATTAACGGGTAGCGAGCAGTACTTC. This gives the protein CASSLLTGSEQYF. V gene TRBV7-3 combines with J gene TRBJ2-7; no clear D. CDR1 SGHTA and CDR2 FQGTGA come from the germline V gene. V was cut by 2 bases and J by 6 bases, with 11 bases left in between. The CDR3 extends over 13 amino acids.

This chain connects TRBV7-6 to TRBJ1-5; TRBD1 might be the D (6 bases). This CDR3 is built from 15 residues. Trimming shortened V by 1 base and J by 5 bases, and 12 bases separated the two germline ends. Germline V gene sequence: CDR1 SGHVS, CDR2 FNYEAQ. In DNA form, the CDR3 reads TGTGCCAGCAGCTTAGAGTGGGGGGCTGATCAGCCCCAGCATTTT. This encodes CASSLEWGADQPQHF.

The V and J genes are TRBV7-2 and TRBJ1-6; possible D gene TRBD1, 5 bases. CDR3 size: 14 residues. Trimming stripped 3 bases from V and 6 bases from J, with 9 bases between. Per germline, CDR1 SGHTA and CDR2 FQGNSA. The CDR3 is CASSFPGPNSPLHF. In nucleotides, the CDR3 is TGTGCCAGCAGCTTTCCGGGACCTAATTCACCCCTCCACTTT.

This clonotype was counted between two and nine times. The chain employs TRBV2 and TRBJ2-7; D might be TRBD2 (5 bases). This CDR3 is built from 13 residues. Germline-derived CDR1 and CDR2 are SNHLY and FYNNEI. Trimming cost V 4 bases and J 3 bases, with 10 bases left between them. CDR3 sequence: CASSVGIRYEQYF. CDR3 sequence (DNA): TGTGCCAGCAGTGTCGGGATCCGCTACGAGCAGTACTTC.

This clonotype was observed a few times. The chain employs TRBV6-1 and TRBJ2-6; TRBD1 agrees at 11 bases. J lost 2 bases, V lost 3 bases, and 6 bases had no gene match. Per the germline V gene, CDR1 is MNHNS and CDR2 is SASEGT. The CDR3 totals 18 residues. The CDR3 spells CASSEYGQGAPGANVLTF. DNA for the CDR3: TGTGCCAGCAGTGAGTACGGACAGGGGGCGCCTGGGGCCAACGTCCTGACTTTC.

The gene calls are TRBV10-3 and TRBJ1-2; D is undetermined. The V and J ends lost 4 bases and 3 bases respectively, with 12 bases between them. This CDR3 contains 14 residues. CDR1 ENHRY and CDR2 SYGVKD come from the germline V gene. The CDR3 nucleotides are TGTGCCATCAGTGCGGACGGAGATGACTATGGCTACACCTTC. Residues: CAISADGDDYGYTF.